This T cell receptor (beta chain) was identified during a study of control samples from healthy donors and cancer patients. CDR1 is SGHNT and CDR2 is YENEEA in the germline V gene. There are 17 residues in the CDR3. V shed 1 base, J shed 3 bases, and the junction held 6 bases outside the gene matches. Clones were read by immunoSEQ multiplex PCR, and TCRdb kept only the in-frame ones, dropping some. The table lists 130,000 to 150,000 clones, about 91% of them singletons. This clone was counted a single time. The sequence derives from a young man in good health. Sequenced sample: blood. The chain carries TRBV11-3 and TRBJ2-2, with 9 nucleotides matching TRBD2. The CDR3 sequence: CASSLGTSVFYTGELFF. The DNA of the CDR3 is TGTGCCAGCAGCTTAGGGACTAGCGTATTTTACACCGGGGAGCTGTTTTTT.